The 17 T cell receptor beta chains presented below share a single source sample, sequenced in a study of Graves' ophthalmopathy and Graves' hyperthyroidism. RNA transcripts were the source from which TCR beta CDR3 regions were amplified. First-round RT-PCR used HTBI primers; second-round multiplex PCR followed. TCRdb passed the multiplex PCR reads through MiXCR, listing each CDR3 protein once. In the table there are hundreds of thousands of distinct CDR3 sequences, around 45% of which are singletons. The sequencing sample was made of peripheral blood. Receptors originate from an adult man with Graves' ophthalmopathy.

V usage is TRBV12-3 or TRBV12-4 and J usage is TRBJ1-1; 7 bases are a match to TRBD1. With V trimmed by 4 bases and J by 0 bases, 11 bases remained unmatched. The CDR3 loop spans 17 amino acids. The CDR3: CASSSPPGQRMNTEAFF. For the CDR3, the DNA is TGTGCCAGCAGTTCGCCACCGGGACAGCGGATGAACACTGAAGCTTTCTTT.

The V gene is TRBV9, the J gene TRBJ1-6; TRBD1 matches at 10 bases. This CDR3 has 15 amino acids. Germline-derived CDR1 and CDR2 are SGDLS and YYNGEE. V lost 5 bases and J lost 8; bases outside the gene matches: 7. The CDR3 region is CASSDRQGADSPLHF. Written as DNA, the CDR3 is TGTGCCAGCAGTGACCGACAGGGGGCCGATTCACCCCTCCACTTT.

The chain carries TRBV29-1 and TRBJ1-1; D possibly corresponds to TRBD1 (6 bases). The germline V and J ends were trimmed by 4 bases and 2 bases, with 11 bases remaining between them. This CDR3 has 13 amino acids. CDR1 and CDR2 from the germline V gene are SQVTM and ANQGSEA. CDR3 nucleotide sequence: TGCAGCGTTGGTTCCAGGGGTAACACTGAAGCTTTCTTT. Protein: CSVGSRGNTEAFF.

As regards this clonotype: Relative to the germline gene, one junction end is altered; a read error may explain this. The chain uses TRBV7-3 and TRBJ2-7, with D perhaps matching TRBD2 (5 bases). The CDR3 is made up of 14 amino acids. CDR1 and CDR2 (germline): SGHTA, FQGTGA. In DNA, the CDR3 is TGCGCCAGCAGCCGAGGGCACGGGGACTACGAGCAGTACTTC. Residues: CASSRGHGDYEQYF.

This chain joins TRBV4-1 and TRBJ1-2, with TRBD1 matching over 10 bases. Germline lookup yields CDR1 MGHRA and CDR2 YSYEKL. The CDR3 runs to 15 residues. The V gene end was trimmed by 4 bases and the J gene end by 8 bases; junction bases not matched to a gene: 10. This CDR3 reads CASSPWGDRGFGYTF. The CDR3, as DNA: TGCGCCAGCAGCCCTTGGGGGGACAGGGGTTTCGGCTACACCTTC.

As concerns this clonotype: This may be a read error: a much more frequent sequence differs by one nucleotide. V is TRBV7-8 and J is TRBJ1-1; D is uncertain. This CDR3 spans 13 amino acids. V dropped 5 bases and J dropped 1 base, with 8 bases sitting between them. Germline-derived CDR1 and CDR2 are SGHVS and FQNEAQ. CDR3 coding DNA: TGTGCCAGCAGCAAACAGCGGAACACTGAAGCTTTCTTT. It is translated as CASSKQRNTEAFF.

As regards this clonotype: A much more abundant neighbour one base away suggests this may be a read error. The chain uses TRBV29-1 and TRBJ2-7, with a weak D call TRBD2 (5 bases). The germline CDR1 and CDR2 sequences are SQVTM and ANQGSEA. The CDR3 runs 14 residues. This chain's CDR3 is CSVPRGLASNEQNF. DNA of the CDR3: TGCAGCGTCCCTCGCGGGCTAGCTTCGAACGAGCAGAACTTC.

In this sample, this clonotype turned up many times. V and J are TRBV24-1 and TRBJ2-5; TRBD1 agrees at 9 bases. The V segment lost 3 bases and the J segment 6 bases; nucleotides outside the gene matches: 4. CDR3 length: 14 amino acids. CDR1 is KGHDR and CDR2 is SFDVKD in the germline V gene. This chain's CDR3 is CATSDPGQGKTQYF. The CDR3 DNA reads as TGTGCCACCAGTGATCCGGGACAGGGAAAGACCCAGTACTTC.

The chain is built from TRBV2 and TRBJ2-7; D is unclear. The germline V gene encodes CDR1 SNHLY and CDR2 FYNNEI. The CDR3 consists of 13 residues. The V end lost 3 bases, the J end lost 3 bases, and 9 bases lay between the germline ends. The DNA for the CDR3 is TGTGCCAGCAGTGATGGGCACCTCTACGAGCAGTACTTC. Its protein product is CASSDGHLYEQYF.

This clonotype showed up just a few times. The chain couples TRBV19 to TRBJ2-5; the D is unclear. The CDR3 runs 11 residues. The germline V gene has CDR1 LNHDA and CDR2 SQIVND (reference sequence). V lost 7 bases and J lost 5, with 8 bases in between. The CDR3 DNA reads as TGTGCCAGTACAGGTCGGGAGACCCAGTACTTC. The encoded protein is CASTGRETQYF. Full variable domain (rest looked up from reference TRBV19 and TRBJ2-5): DGGITQSPKYLFRKEGQNVTLSCEQNLNHDAMYWYRQDPGQGLRLIYYSQIVNDFQKGDIAEGYSVSREKKESFPLTVTSAQKNPTAFYLCASTGRETQYFGPGTRLLVL.

This clonotype was seen a handful of times. The rearrangement uses TRBV10-3 and TRBJ1-1; tentatively, D is TRBD1 (5 bases). Trimming stripped 4 bases from V and 0 bases from J, with 9 bases between. Germline CDR1 reads ENHRY; CDR2 reads SYGVKD. This CDR3 spans 14 amino acids. In DNA form, the CDR3 reads TGTGCCATCAGTGGTGGGGGAATGAACACTGAAGCTTTCTTT. Translation: CAISGGGMNTEAFF.

The chain links TRBV6-5 to TRBJ2-2; D is ambiguous. The V and J ends lost 2 bases and 6 bases respectively, with 7 bases between them. Germline V gives CDR1 MNHEY, CDR2 SVGAGI. This CDR3 comprises 13 residues. Here the CDR3 reads CASSYATAGELFF. The CDR3 coding sequence is TGTGCCAGCAGTTACGCAACGGCCGGGGAGCTGTTTTTT.

As for this clonotype: Its ends do not fully match the called genes, so a read error is possible. The chain uses TRBV5-4 and TRBJ2-7; 15 nucleotides agree with TRBD2. CDR1 is SGHNT, CDR2 YYREEE, per germline (reference sequence). This CDR3 has 15 amino acids. The DNA for the CDR3 is TGCGCCAGCAGCCAAGGGACTAGCGGGAGGTACGAGCAGTACTTC. Protein sequence: CASSQGTSGRYEQYF.

The J gene is TRBJ1-5, the V gene TRBV6-1; D unclear. The CDR3 length is 15 residues. Germline CDR1 and CDR2: MNHNS and SASEGT. V was shortened by 2 bases and J by 4 bases, with 12 bases between the two germline ends. The CDR3: CASSEQAGRNQPQHF. CDR3 in DNA: TGTGCCAGCAGTGAACAAGCAGGCAGAAATCAGCCCCAGCATTTT.

This clonotype has only a few counts. This chain connects TRBV7-2 to TRBJ2-7, with 7 bases matching TRBD2. Germline CDR1 SGHTA, CDR2 FQGNSA. The CDR3 covers 14 residues. The V and J ends lost 2 bases and 3 bases, in that order; junction bases with no gene match: 4. CDR3 sequence: CASSLFGGNYEQYF. CDR3 nucleotides: TGTGCCAGCAGCTTATTCGGGGGGAACTACGAGCAGTACTTC.

This rearrangement joins TRBV7-3 to TRBJ2-2; tentative D call: TRBD2 (6 bases). CDR1 is SGHTA and CDR2 is FQGTGA in the germline V gene. V gave up 3 bases and J gave up 3 bases, with 11 bases separating them. The CDR3 has 15 amino acids. The CDR3 sequence: CASSFRAGYTGELFF. The CDR3 DNA reads as TGTGCCAGCAGCTTTAGGGCGGGATACACCGGGGAGCTGTTTTTT.

The sample holds a few counts of this clonotype. The V call is TRBV25-1, the J call TRBJ1-4; D perhaps matches TRBD1 (5 bases). Germline lookup yields CDR1 MGHDK and CDR2 SYGVNS. The CDR3 spans 14 residues. The V and J ends lost 4 bases and 11 bases respectively, with 17 bases between them. Here the CDR3 reads CASSARDRGEKLFF. In DNA form, the CDR3 reads TGTGCCAGCAGTGCCCGGGACCGCGGAGAGAAACTGTTTTTT.